A selection of T cell receptor beta chains follows, all from one sample in a study of post-analysis software for immune sequencing data. Each CDR3 protein is one row after TCRdb ran MiXCR on the PCR reads. This table holds 150,000 to 200,000 distinct CDR3 sequences, about 34% found once. The source was blood, collected after autologous hematopoietic stem cell transplantation. These receptors were taken from a girl between 5 and 17 years old with multiple sclerosis. Each CDR3 is given with its conserved first and last residue. The D gene is left open where the match is weak. Clone sizes are given selectively: once, few, many, or a class where the clone is expanded.

D	V	J	size	DNA	CDR3
TRBD2	TRBV7-3	TRBJ2-1	many	TGTGCCAGCAGCTTAGTAGCGGGAGTGGGGGTCTCCTACAATGAGCAGTTCTTC	CASSLVAGVGVSYNEQFF
TRBD2	TRBV4-2	TRBJ2-5	.	TGTGCCAGCAGCCAAGAGGCCTCGGGGGGAGAGACCCAGTACTTC	CASSQEASGGETQYF
.	TRBV11-1	TRBJ2-2	.	TGTGCCAGCAGCGGGCAGCTTAACACCGGGGAGCTGTTTTTT	CASSGQLNTGELFF
TRBD2	TRBV9	TRBJ2-5	.	TGTGCCAGCAGCGCTAGCGGGAGGACCTACAATGAGCAGTACTTC	CASSASGRTYNEQYF
.	TRBV21-1	TRBJ1-2	.	TGTGCCAGCAATCCCCACCGGGGGGTGTCTGGCTACACCTTC	CASNPHRGVSGYTF
.	TRBV27	TRBJ2-7	.	TGTGCCAGCAGTCCCATGGGGGCTTACGAGCAGTACTTC	CASSPMGAYEQYF
TRBD2	TRBV27	TRBJ2-3	many	TGTGCCAGCAGTTTCCTCCCTTTGACTAGCGGGATCACAGATACGCAGTATTTT	CASSFLPLTSGITDTQYF
.	TRBV25-1	TRBJ1-1	.	TGTGCCAGCAGTGAATACTTCTCGGGGGAGACTGAAGCTTTCTTT	CASSEYFSGETEAFF
.	TRBV7-3	TRBJ2-7	.	TGTGCCAGCAGCCTGGACCTAGACTACGAGCAGTACTTC	CASSLDLDYEQYF
.	TRBV20-1	TRBJ2-7	.	TGCAGTGCCCAGGCGGACCCTTACGAGCAGTACTTC	CSAQADPYEQYF
TRBD1	TRBV20-1	TRBJ2-3	few	TGCAGTGCGCCGCGCCAGGGGGCTCAGGGAAACCACGCAGATACGCAGTATTTT	CSAPRQGAQGNHADTQYF
TRBD2	TRBV12-3/TRBV12-4	TRBJ2-7	.	TGTGCCAGCAGTTTCGGGACTAGGGCCGGAGGGCAGTACTTC	CASSFGTRAGGQYF
.	TRBV18	TRBJ2-5	.	TGTGCCAGCTCACCCTACTACTTCGGGCAGGCCCAGTACTTC	CASSPYYFGQAQYF
.	TRBV12-3/TRBV12-4	TRBJ2-7	.	TGTGCCAGCAGCCCTCTCTCGACGTACGCCTACGAGCAGTACTTC	CASSPLSTYAYEQYF
.	TRBV28	TRBJ2-5	few	TGTGCCAGCAGTTTATCGCCTTGGTATACCCAAGAGACCCAGTACTTC	CASSLSPWYTQETQYF